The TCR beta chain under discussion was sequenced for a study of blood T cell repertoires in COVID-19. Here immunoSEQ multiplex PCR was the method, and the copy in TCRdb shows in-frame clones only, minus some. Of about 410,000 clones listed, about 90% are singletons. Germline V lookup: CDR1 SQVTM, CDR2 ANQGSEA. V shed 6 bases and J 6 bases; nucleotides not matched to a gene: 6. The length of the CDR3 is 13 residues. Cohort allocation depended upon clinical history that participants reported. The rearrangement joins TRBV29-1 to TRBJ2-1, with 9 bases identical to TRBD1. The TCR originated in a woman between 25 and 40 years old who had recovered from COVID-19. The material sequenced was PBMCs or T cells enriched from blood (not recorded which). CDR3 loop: CSVDGTGPNEQFF. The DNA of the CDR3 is TGCAGCGTCGACGGGACAGGGCCCAATGAGCAGTTCTTC.